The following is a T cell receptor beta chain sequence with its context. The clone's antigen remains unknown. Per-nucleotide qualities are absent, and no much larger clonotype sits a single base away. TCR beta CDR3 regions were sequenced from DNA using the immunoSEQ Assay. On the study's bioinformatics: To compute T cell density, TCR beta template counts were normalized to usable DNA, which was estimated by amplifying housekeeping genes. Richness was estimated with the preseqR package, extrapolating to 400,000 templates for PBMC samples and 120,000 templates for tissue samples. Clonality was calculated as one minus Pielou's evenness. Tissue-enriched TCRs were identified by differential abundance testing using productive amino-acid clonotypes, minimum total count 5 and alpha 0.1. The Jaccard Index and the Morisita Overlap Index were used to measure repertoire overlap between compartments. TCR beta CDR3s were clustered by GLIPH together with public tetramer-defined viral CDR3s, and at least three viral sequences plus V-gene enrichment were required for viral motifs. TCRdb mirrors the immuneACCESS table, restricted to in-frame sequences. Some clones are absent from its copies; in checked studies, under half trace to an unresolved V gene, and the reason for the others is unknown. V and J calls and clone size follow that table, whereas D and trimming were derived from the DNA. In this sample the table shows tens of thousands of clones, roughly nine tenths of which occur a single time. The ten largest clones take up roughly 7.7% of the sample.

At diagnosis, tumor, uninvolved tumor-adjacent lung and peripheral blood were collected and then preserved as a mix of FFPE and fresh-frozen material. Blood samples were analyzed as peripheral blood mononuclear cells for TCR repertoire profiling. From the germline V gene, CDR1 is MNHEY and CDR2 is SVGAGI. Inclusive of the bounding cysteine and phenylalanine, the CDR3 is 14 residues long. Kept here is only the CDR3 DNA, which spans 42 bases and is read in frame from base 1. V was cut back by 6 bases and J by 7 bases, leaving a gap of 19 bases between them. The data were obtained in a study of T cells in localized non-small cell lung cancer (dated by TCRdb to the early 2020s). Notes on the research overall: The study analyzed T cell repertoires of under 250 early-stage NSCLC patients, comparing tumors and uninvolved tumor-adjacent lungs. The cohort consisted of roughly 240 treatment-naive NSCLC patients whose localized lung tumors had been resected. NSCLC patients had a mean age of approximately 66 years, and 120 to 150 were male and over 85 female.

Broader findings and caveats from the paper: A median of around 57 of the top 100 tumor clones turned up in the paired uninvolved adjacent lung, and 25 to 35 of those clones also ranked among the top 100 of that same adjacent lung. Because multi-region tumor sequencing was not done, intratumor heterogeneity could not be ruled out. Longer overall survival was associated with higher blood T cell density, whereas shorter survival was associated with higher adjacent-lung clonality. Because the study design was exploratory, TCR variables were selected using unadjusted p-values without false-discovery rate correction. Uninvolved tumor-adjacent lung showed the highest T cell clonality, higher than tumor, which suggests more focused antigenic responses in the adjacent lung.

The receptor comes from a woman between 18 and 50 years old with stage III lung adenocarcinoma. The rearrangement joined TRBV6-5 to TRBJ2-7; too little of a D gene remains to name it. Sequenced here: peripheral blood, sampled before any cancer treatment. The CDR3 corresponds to CASSPTEYRLEQYF. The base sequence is TGTGCCAGCAGCCCAACCGAATACCGTTTGGAGCAGTACTTC.